The 9 T cell receptor beta chains given below trace back to one sample, sequenced in a study of blood T cell repertoires in COVID-19. Measured with immunoSEQ multiplex PCR; TCRdb has only the in-frame clones, and not every one. The table records some 38,000 clones, 84% of them present only once. The material sequenced was peripheral blood. These receptors were obtained from a man between 60 and 70 years old with COVID-19, enrolled during active disease.

The V and J genes are TRBV25-1 and TRBJ2-1, with 11 nucleotides matching TRBD2. V was pared by 6 bases and J by 0 bases, with 1 base of the junction left unmatched. The CDR3 is made up of 15 amino acids. The germline V gene encodes CDR1 MGHDK and CDR2 SYGVNS. CDR3 nucleotide sequence: TGTGCCAGCAGAACTAGCGGGAGCTCCTACAATGAGCAGTTCTTC. It specifies CASRTSGSSYNEQFF. The variable domain in full, completed from reference TRBV25-1 and TRBJ2-1, reads EADIYQTPRYLVIGTGKKITLECSQTMGHDKMYWYQQDPGMELHLIHYSYGVNSTEKGDLSSESTVSRIRTEHFPLTLESARPSHTSQYLCASRTSGSSYNEQFFGPGTRLTVL.

The V gene is TRBV5-5, the J gene TRBJ1-5; D not certain. Germline loops: CDR1 SGHKS, CDR2 YYEKEE (reference sequence). V lost 4 bases to trimming and J lost 0 bases, with 14 bases between them. The CDR3 consists of 16 residues. DNA of the CDR3: TGTGCCAGCAGCCCCCGGGGTTTGAATAGCAATCAGCCCCAGCATTTT. Protein sequence: CASSPRGLNSNQPQHF.

J is TRBJ2-3 and V is TRBV7-3; 11 positions agree with TRBD1. The CDR3 spans 15 residues. Trimming took 5 bases from V and 4 from J; bases not matched to a gene: 5. The germline gives CDR1 SGHTA, CDR2 FQGTGA. The CDR3 loop is CASSRGQGGPDTQYF. CDR3 in DNA: TGTGCCAGCAGCCGGGGACAGGGGGGACCAGATACGCAGTATTTT. The whole variable domain, remainder taken from reference TRBV7-3 and TRBJ2-3, is GAGVSQTPSNKVTEKGKYVELRCDPISGHTALYWYRQSLGQGPEFLIYFQGTGAADDSGLPNDRFFAVRPEGSVSTLKIQRTERGDSAVYLCASSRGQGGPDTQYFGPGTRLTVL.

This rearrangement joins TRBV5-5 to TRBJ1-5; 7 bases are shared with TRBD1. Germline V gene sequence: CDR1 SGHKS, CDR2 YYEKEE (reference sequence). J lost 4 bases, V lost 0 bases, and 4 bases had no gene match. The CDR3 loop spans 15 amino acids. CDR3: CASSLVGQPNQPQHF. The CDR3 DNA is TGTGCCAGCAGCTTGGTGGGACAGCCTAATCAGCCCCAGCATTTT.

This clone is classed as medium-sized. The chain links TRBV28 to TRBJ2-5, with 8 bases aligning to TRBD2. The V gene's germline CDR1 is MDHEN and CDR2 SYDVKM. J gave up 2 bases and V 2 bases, and 1 base lay outside the gene matches. CDR3 length equals 14 residues. In DNA, the CDR3 is TGTGCCAGCAGTTTAAGACTAGCGCAAGAGACCCAGTACTTC. Translating it yields CASSLRLAQETQYF.

The V and J genes are TRBV5-8 and TRBJ1-1, with D possibly TRBD1 on 5 matching bases. Between the trimmed V and J ends, which lost 4 bases and 0 bases, there was a span of 7 bases. CDR1 and CDR2 (germline): SGHTS, YDEGEE. This CDR3 spans 13 amino acids. The CDR3 sequence is CASSLRVNTEAFF. DNA of the CDR3: TGTGCCAGCAGCCTCAGGGTGAACACTGAAGCTTTCTTT.

The chain recombines TRBV9 with TRBJ2-7; 9 bases match TRBD2. V was clipped by 8 bases and J by 2 bases; unmatched bases: 11. This CDR3 spans 15 amino acids. CDR1 is SGDLS, CDR2 YYNGEE, per germline. DNA of the CDR3: TGTGCCAGTTCTGAGGGGGCGGGAGGGCCCTACGAGCAGTACTTC. Protein product: CASSEGAGGPYEQYF.

The chain couples TRBV7-2 to TRBJ2-1, with 9 bases lining up with TRBD2. The CDR3 is made up of 14 amino acids. V dropped 6 bases and J dropped 4; count of bases not matched to a gene: 4. The germline V gene encodes CDR1 SGHTA and CDR2 FQGNSA. CDR3 sequence reads: CASSRLADYNEQFF. The CDR3 bases are TGTGCCAGCAGTAGACTAGCGGATTACAATGAGCAGTTCTTC.

The chain couples TRBV11-1 to TRBJ1-1, with D perhaps matching TRBD1 (5 bases). V lost 4 bases, J lost 6 bases, and 18 bases lay in between. This CDR3 has 15 residues. Germline loops: CDR1 SGHAT, CDR2 FQDESV (reference sequence). CDR3 protein: CASSSGSGPYAEAFF. The CDR3 bases are TGTGCCAGCAGCTCCGGCTCAGGGCCTTACGCTGAAGCTTTCTTT.